This record looks at one TCR beta chain sequence and its context. Libraries were prepared by immunoSEQ multiplex PCR; TCRdb keeps only in-frame clonotypes and omits some of them. The table has roughly 110,000 clones, approximately 90% seen once. Germline CDR1 and CDR2: LNHNV and YYDKDF (reference sequence). The CDR3 totals 15 residues. V was pared by 0 bases and J by 4 bases, with 12 bases between. The sample originates from a study of T cell changes during pregnancy in multiple sclerosis. The clonotype comes from a female donor with multiple sclerosis, enrolled in a pregnancy study. V and J are TRBV15 and TRBJ1-2; D is uncertain. Specimen: peripheral blood, collected after pregnancy. CDR3 region: CATSRDLGQAYGYTF. For the CDR3, the DNA is TGTGCCACCAGCAGAGATCTGGGCCAAGCCTATGGCTACACCTTC.